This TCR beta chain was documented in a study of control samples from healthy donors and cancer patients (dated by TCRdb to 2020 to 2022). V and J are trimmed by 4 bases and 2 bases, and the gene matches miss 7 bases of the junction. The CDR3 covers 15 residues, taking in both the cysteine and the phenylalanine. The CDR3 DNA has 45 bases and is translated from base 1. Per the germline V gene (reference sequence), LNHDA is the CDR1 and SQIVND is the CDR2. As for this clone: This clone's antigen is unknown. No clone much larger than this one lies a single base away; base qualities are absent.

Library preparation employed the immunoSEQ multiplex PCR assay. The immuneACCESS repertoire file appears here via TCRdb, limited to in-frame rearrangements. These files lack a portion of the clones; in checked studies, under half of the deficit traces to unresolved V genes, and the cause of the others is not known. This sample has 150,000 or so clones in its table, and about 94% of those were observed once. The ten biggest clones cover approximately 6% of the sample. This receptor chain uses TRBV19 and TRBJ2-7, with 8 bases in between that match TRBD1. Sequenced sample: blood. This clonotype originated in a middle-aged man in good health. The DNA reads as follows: TGTGCCAGTAGTAGTGGACAGGGAGCTACCTACGAGCAGTACTTC. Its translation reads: CASSSGQGATYEQYF.